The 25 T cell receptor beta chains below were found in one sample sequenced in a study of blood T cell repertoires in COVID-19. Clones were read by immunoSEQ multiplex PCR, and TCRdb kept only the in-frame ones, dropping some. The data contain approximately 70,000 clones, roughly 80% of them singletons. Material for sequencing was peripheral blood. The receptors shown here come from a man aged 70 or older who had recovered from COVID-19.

In nucleotides, the CDR3 is TGTGCCAGCTCACCGGGGCCGCCTCCGAGCAATCAGCCCCAGCATTTT. Its translation is CASSPGPPPSNQPQHF. The chain uses TRBV18 and TRBJ1-5; the D gene is possibly TRBD1 (5 bases). V dropped 3 bases and J dropped 1 base, with 13 bases sitting between them. CDR3 size: 16 residues. CDR1 and CDR2 from the germline V gene are KGHSH and LQKENI.

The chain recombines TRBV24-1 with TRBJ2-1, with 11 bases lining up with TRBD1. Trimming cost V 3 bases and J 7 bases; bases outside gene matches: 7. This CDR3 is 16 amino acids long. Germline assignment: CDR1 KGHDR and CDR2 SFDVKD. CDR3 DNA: TGTGCCACCAGTGATCGGACAGGGGGCGCTTATAATGAGCAGTTCTTC. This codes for CATSDRTGGAYNEQFF.

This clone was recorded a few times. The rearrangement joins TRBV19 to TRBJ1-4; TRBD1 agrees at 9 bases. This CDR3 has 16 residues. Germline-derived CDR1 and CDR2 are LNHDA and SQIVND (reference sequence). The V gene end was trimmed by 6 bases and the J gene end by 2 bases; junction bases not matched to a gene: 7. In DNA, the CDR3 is TGTGCCAGTAGAACCGGGACAGGGTCGACTAATGAAAAACTGTTTTTT. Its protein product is CASRTGTGSTNEKLFF.

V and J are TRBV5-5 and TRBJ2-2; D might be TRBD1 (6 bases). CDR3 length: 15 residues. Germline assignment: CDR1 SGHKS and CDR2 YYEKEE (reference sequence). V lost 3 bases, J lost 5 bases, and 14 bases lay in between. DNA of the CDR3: TGTGCCAGCAGCTCGGGACACCGAGGTACCGGGGAGCTGTTTTTT. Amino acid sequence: CASSSGHRGTGELFF.

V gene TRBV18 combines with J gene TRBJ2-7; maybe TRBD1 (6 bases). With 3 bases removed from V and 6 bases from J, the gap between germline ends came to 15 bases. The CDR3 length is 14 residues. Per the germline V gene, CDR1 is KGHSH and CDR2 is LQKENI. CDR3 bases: TGTGCCAGCTCACCGGGCCAGGGGCCGGCCGAGCAGTACTTC. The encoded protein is CASSPGQGPAEQYF.

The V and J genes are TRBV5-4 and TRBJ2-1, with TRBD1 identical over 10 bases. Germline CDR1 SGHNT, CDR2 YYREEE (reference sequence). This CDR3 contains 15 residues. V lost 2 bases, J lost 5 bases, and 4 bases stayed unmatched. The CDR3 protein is CASSFDRGRDNEQFF. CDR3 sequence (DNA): TGTGCCAGCAGCTTCGACAGGGGGCGAGACAATGAGCAGTTCTTC.

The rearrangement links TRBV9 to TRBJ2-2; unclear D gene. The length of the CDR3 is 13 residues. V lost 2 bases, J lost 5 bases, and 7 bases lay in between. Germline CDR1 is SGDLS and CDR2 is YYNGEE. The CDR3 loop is CASSVLLTGELFF. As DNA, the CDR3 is TGTGCCAGCAGCGTCCTACTAACCGGGGAGCTGTTTTTT.

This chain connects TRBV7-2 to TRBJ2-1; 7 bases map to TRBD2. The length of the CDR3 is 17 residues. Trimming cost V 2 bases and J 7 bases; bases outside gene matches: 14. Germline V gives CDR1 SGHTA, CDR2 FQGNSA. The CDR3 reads CASSLRSRASGINEQFF. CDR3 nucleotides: TGTGCCAGCAGCTTAAGATCGAGGGCTAGCGGAATAAATGAGCAGTTCTTC.

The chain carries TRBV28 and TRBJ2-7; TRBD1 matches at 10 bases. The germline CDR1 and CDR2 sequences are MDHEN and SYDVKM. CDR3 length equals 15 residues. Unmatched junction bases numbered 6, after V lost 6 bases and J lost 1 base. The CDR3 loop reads CASSLGQGGSYEQYF. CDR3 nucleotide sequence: TGTGCCAGCAGCCTAGGACAGGGGGGATCCTACGAGCAGTACTTC.

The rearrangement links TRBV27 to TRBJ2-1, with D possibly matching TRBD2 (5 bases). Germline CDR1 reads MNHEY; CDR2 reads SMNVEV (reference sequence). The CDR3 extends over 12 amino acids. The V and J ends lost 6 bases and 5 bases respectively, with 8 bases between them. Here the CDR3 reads CASSKRDNEQFF. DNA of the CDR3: TGTGCCAGCAGCAAGAGGGACAATGAGCAGTTCTTC.

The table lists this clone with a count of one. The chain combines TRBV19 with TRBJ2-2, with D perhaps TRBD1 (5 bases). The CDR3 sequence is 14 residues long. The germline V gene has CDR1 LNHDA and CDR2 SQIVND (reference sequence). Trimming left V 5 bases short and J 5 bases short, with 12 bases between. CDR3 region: CASSSRDWTGELFF. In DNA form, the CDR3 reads TGTGCCAGTAGTTCCAGGGATTGGACCGGGGAGCTGTTTTTT. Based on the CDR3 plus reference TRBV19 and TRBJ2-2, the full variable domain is DGGITQSPKYLFRKEGQNVTLSCEQNLNHDAMYWYRQDPGQGLRLIYYSQIVNDFQKGDIAEGYSVSREKKESFPLTVTSAQKNPTAFYLCASSSRDWTGELFFGEGSRLTVL.

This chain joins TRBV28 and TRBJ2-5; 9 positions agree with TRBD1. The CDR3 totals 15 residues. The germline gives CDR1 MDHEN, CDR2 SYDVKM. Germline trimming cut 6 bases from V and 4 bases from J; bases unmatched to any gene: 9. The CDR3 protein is CASSSGTGLVETQYF. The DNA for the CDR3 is TGTGCCAGCAGCTCCGGGACAGGGTTGGTAGAGACCCAGTACTTC.

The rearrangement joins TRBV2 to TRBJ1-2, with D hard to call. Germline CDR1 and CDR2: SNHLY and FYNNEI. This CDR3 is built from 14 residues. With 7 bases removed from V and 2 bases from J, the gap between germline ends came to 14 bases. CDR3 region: CASTSSWQNYGYTF. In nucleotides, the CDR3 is TGTGCCAGCACCTCTTCATGGCAGAACTATGGCTACACCTTC.

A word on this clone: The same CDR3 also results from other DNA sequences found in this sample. Here the CDR3 DNA reads TGTGCCAGCAGCCCCTCGCGGGGCGCGAACACTGAAGCTTTCTTT. It encodes CASSPSRGANTEAFF. The J gene is TRBJ1-1, the V gene TRBV7-9; tentative D call: TRBD1 (5 bases). V was cut by 5 bases and J by 1 base, with 14 bases left in between. CDR3 length: 15 residues. Per germline, CDR1 SEHNR and CDR2 FQNEAQ (reference sequence).

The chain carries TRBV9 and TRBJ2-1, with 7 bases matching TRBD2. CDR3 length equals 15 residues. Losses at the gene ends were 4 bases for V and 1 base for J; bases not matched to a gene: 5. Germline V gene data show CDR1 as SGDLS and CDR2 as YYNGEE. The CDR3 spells CASSPGGGSYNEQFF. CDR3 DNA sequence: TGTGCCAGCAGCCCGGGGGGTGGGTCCTACAATGAGCAGTTCTTC.

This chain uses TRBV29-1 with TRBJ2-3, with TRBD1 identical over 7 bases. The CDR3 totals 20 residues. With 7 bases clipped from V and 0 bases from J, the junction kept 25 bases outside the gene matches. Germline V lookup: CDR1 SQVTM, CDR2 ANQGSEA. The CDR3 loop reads CSALGQSEASFIFSTDTQYF. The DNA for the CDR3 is TGCAGCGCTCTGGGACAGTCTGAGGCGTCGTTTATTTTTAGCACAGATACGCAGTATTTT.

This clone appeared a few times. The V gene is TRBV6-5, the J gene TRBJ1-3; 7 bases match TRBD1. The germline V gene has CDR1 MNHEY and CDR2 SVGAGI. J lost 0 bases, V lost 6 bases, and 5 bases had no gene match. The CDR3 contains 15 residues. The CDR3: CASSPDRSSGNTIYF. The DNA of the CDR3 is TGTGCCAGCAGCCCGGACAGGTCCTCTGGAAACACCATATATTTT.

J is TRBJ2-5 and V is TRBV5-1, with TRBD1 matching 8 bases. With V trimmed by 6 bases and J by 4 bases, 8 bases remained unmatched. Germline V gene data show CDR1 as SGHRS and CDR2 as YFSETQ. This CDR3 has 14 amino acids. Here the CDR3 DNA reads TGCGCCAGCACCACGGACAGGGCCTCAGAGACCCAGTACTTC. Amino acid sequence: CASTTDRASETQYF. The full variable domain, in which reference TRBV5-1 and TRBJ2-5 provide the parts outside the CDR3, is KAGVTQTPRYLIKTRGQQVTLSCSPISGHRSVSWYQQTPGQGLQFLFEYFSETQRNKGNFPGRFSGRQFSNSRSEMNVSTLELGDSALYLCASTTDRASETQYFGPGTRLLVL.

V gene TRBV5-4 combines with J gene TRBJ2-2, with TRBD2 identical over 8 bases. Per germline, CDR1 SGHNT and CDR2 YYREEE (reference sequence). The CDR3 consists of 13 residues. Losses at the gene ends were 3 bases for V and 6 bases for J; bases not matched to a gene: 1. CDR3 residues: CASSSGGAGELFF. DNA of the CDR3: TGTGCCAGCAGCTCGGGGGGGGCCGGGGAGCTGTTTTTT.

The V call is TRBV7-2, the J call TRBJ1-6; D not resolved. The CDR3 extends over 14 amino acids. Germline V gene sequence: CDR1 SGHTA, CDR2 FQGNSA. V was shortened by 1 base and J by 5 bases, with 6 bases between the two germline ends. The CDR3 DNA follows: TGTGCCAGCAGCTTAGAGACTAATAATTCACCCCTCCACTTT. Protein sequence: CASSLETNNSPLHF.

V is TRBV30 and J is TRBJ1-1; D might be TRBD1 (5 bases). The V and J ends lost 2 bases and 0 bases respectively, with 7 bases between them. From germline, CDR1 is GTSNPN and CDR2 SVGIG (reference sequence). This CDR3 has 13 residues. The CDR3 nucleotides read TGTGCCTGGAGTAGGGGAATGAACACTGAAGCTTTCTTT. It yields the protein CAWSRGMNTEAFF.

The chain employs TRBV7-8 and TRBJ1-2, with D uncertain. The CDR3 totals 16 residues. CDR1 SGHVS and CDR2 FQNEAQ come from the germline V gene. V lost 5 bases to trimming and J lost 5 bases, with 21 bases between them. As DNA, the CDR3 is TGTGCCAGCAGCAACACGATCGGAGGACGTAATTATGGCTACACCTTC. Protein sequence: CASSNTIGGRNYGYTF. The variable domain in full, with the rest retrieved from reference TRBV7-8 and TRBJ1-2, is GAGVSQSPRYKVAKRGQDVALRCDPISGHVSLFWYQQALGQGPEFLTYFQNEAQLDKSGLPSDRFFAERPEGSVSTLKIQRTQQEDSAVYLCASSNTIGGRNYGYTFGSGTRLTVV.

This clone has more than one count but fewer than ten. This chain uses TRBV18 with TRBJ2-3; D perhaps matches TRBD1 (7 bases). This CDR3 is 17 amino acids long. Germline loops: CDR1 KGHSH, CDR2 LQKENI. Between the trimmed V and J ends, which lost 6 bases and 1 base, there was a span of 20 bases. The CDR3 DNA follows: TGTGCCAGCTCGACTAGACAGGGAGTGTATGGCACAGATACGCAGTATTTT. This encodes CASSTRQGVYGTDTQYF.

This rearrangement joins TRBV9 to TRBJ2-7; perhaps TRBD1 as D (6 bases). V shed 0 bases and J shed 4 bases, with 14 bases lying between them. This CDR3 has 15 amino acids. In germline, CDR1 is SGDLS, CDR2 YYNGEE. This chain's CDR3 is CASSVDPGVGYEQYF. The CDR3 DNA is TGTGCCAGCAGCGTAGACCCAGGGGTCGGGTACGAGCAGTACTTC. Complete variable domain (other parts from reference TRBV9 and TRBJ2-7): DSGVTQTPKHLITATGQRVTLRCSPRSGDLSVYWYQQSLDQGLQFLIQYYNGEERAKGNILERFSAQQFPDLHSELNLSSLELGDSALYFCASSVDPGVGYEQYFGPGTRLTVT.

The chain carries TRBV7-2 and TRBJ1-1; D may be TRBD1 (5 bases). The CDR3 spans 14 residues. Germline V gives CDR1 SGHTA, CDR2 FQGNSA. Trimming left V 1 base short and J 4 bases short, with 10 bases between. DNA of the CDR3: TGTGCCAGCAGCTTAGACGTGGGGGGCACTGAAGCTTTCTTT. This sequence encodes CASSLDVGGTEAFF.